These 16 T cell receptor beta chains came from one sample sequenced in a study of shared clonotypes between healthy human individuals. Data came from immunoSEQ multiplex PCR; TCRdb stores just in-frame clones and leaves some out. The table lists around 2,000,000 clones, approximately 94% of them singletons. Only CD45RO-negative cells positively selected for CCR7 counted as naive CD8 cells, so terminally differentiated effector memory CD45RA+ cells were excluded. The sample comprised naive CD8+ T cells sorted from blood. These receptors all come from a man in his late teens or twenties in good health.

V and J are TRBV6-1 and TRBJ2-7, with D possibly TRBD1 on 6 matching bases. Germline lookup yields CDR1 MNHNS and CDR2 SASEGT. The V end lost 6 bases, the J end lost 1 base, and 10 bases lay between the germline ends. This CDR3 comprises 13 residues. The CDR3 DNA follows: TGTGCCAGCAGCATAGGACAGTCCTACGAGCAGTACTTC. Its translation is CASSIGQSYEQYF.

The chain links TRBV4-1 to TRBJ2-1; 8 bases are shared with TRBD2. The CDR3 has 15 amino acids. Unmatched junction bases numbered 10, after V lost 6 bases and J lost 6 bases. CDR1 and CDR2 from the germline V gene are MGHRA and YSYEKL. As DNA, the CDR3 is TGCGCCAGCAGACGAACGGGGGGGCCCTTCAATGAGCAGTTCTTC. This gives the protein CASRRTGGPFNEQFF.

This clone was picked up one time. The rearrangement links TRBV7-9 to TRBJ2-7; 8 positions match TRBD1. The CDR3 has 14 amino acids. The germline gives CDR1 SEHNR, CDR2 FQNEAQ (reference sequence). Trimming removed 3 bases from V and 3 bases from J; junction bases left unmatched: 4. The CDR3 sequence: CASSFRTGFYEQYF. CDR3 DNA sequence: TGTGCCAGCAGCTTTAGGACAGGGTTCTACGAGCAGTACTTC.

The CDR3, as DNA: TGTGCCAGCAGTCACAGGACTAGCGGGGAATACGAGCAGTACTTC. Encoded protein: CASSHRTSGEYEQYF. The chain is built from TRBV2 and TRBJ2-7; 12 bases map to TRBD2. Germline V lookup: CDR1 SNHLY, CDR2 FYNNEI. V trimming: 5 bases; J trimming: 4 bases; junction bases outside the gene matches: 6. CDR3 length: 15 amino acids.

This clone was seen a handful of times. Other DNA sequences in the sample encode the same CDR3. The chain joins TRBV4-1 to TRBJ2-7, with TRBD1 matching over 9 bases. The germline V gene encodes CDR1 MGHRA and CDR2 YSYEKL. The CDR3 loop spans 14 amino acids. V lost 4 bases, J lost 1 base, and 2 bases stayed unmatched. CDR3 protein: CASSPGQGSYEQYF. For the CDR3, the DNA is TGCGCCAGCAGCCCCGGACAGGGGTCCTACGAGCAGTACTTC.

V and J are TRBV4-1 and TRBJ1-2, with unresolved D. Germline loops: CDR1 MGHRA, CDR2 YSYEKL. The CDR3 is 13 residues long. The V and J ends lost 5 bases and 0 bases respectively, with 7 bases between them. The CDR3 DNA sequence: TGCGCCAGCAGCGACTCACCTAACTATGGCTACACCTTC. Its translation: CASSDSPNYGYTF.

CDR3: CASSYSIAPGELFF. The DNA for the CDR3 is TGTGCCAGCAGTTACTCCATCGCCCCCGGGGAGCTGTTTTTT. The chain employs TRBV6-5 and TRBJ2-2; D is unresolved. There are 14 residues in the CDR3. V was trimmed by 0 bases and J by 6 bases, leaving 8 bases between them. Germline CDR1 is MNHEY and CDR2 is SVGAGI.

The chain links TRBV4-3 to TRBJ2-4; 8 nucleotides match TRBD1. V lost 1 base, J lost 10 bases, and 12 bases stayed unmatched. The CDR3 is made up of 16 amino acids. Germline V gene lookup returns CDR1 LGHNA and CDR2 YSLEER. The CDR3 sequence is CASSQVRTGPAEIQYF. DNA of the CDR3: TGCGCCAGCAGCCAAGTCAGGACAGGGCCGGCGGAAATTCAGTACTTC.

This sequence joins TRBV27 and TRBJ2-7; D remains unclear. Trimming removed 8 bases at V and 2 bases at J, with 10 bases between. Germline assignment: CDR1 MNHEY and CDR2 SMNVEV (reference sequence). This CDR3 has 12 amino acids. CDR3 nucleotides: TGTGCCAGCGCCAACCTCCCCTACGAGCAGTACTTC. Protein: CASANLPYEQYF.

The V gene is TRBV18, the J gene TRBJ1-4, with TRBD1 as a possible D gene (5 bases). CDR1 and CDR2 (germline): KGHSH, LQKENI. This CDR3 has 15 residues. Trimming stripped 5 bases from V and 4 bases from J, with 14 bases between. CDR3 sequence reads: CASSSQDGLNEKLFF. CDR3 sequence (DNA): TGTGCCAGCTCATCACAGGACGGCCTTAATGAAAAACTGTTTTTT.

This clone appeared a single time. CDR3 loop: CASSDPRDRVGGELFF. CDR3 coding DNA: TGTGCCAGCAGTGACCCGCGGGACAGGGTGGGCGGGGAGCTGTTTTTT. The chain carries TRBV28 and TRBJ2-2, with 9 nucleotides matching TRBD1. Germline values: CDR1 MDHEN, CDR2 SYDVKM. This CDR3 has 16 amino acids. V was clipped by 5 bases and J by 7 bases; unmatched bases: 11.

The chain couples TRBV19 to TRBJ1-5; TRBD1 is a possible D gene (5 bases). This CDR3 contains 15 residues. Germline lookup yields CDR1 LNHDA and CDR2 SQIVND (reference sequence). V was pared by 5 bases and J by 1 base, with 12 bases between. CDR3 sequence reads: CASSPGLWSNQPQHF. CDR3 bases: TGTGCCAGTAGTCCAGGGTTATGGAGCAATCAGCCCCAGCATTTT. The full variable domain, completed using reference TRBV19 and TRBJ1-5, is DGGITQSPKYLFRKEGQNVTLSCEQNLNHDAMYWYRQDPGQGLRLIYYSQIVNDFQKGDIAEGYSVSREKKESFPLTVTSAQKNPTAFYLCASSPGLWSNQPQHFGDGTRLSIL.

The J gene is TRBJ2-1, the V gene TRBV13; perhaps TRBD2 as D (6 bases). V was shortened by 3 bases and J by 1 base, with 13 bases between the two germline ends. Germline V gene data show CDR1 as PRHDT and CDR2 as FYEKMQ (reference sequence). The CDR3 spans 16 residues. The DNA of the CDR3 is TGTGCCAGCAGCTTGGCAAGCGGGCCTTCCTACAATGAGCAGTTCTTC. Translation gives CASSLASGPSYNEQFF.

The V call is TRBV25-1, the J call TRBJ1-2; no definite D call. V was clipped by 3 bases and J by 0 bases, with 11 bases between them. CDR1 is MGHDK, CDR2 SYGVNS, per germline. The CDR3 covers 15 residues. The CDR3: CASSDQSGANYGYTF. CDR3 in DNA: TGTGCCAGCAGTGATCAATCGGGAGCTAACTATGGCTACACCTTC.

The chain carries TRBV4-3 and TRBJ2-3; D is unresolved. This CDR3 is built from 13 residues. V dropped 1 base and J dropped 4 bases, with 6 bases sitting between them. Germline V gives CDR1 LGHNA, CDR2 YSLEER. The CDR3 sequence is CASSQGQSDTQYF. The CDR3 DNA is TGCGCCAGCAGCCAAGGTCAATCAGATACGCAGTATTTT.

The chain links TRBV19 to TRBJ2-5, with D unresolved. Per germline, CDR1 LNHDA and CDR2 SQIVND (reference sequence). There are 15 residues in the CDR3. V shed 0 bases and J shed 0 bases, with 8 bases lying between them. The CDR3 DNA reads TGTGCCAGTAGTATAGATGGCTGGGACCAAGAGACCCAGTACTTC. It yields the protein CASSIDGWDQETQYF.